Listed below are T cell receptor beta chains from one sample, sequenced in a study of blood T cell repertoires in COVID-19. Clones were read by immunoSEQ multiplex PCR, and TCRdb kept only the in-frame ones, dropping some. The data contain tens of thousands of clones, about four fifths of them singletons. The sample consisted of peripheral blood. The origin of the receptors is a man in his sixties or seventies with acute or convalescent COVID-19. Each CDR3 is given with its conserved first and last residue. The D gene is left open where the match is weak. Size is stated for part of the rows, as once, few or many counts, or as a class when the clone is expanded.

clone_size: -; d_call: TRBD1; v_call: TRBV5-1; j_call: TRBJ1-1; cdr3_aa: CASSVTGGTEAFF; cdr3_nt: TGCGCCAGCAGCGTAACAGGGGGCACTGAAGCTTTCTTT
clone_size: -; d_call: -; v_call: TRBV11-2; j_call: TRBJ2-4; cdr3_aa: CASSLDRGQLAKNIQYF; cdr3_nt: TGTGCCAGCAGCTTAGATCGGGGTCAGCTAGCCAAAAACATTCAGTACTTC
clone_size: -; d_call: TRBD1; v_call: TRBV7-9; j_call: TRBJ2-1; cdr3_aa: CASSPIIGTGYSEQFF; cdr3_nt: TGTGCCAGCAGCCCGATTATCGGGACAGGGTACAGTGAGCAGTTCTTC
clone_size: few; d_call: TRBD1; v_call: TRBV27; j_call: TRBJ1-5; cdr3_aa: CASSLHRGGQPQHF; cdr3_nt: TGTGCCAGCAGTCTTCACAGGGGGGGTCAGCCCCAGCATTTT
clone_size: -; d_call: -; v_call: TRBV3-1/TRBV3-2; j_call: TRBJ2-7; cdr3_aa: CASSPPLSGEQYF; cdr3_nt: TGTGCCAGCAGCCCTCCCCTTAGTGGCGAGCAGTACTTC
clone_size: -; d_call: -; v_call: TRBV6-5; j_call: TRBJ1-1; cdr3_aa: CASTYLFVNTEAFF; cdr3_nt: TGTGCCAGCACCTATCTCTTTGTGAACACTGAAGCTTTCTTT
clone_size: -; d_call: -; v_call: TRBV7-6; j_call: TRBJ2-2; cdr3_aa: CASSLYGELFF; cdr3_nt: TGTGCCAGCAGCTTATACGGGGAGCTGTTTTTT
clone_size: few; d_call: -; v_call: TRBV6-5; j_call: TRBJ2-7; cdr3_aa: CASSLGTPSYEQYF; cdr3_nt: TGTGCCAGCAGCTTAGGGACTCCAAGCTACGAGCAGTACTTC
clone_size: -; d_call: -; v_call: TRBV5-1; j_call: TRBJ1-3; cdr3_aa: CASRDGQGEISGNTIYF; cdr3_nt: TGCGCCAGCAGGGATGGGCAGGGTGAAATCTCTGGAAACACCATATATTTT
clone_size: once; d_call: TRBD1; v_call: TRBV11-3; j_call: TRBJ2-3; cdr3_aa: CASSSTGDTDTQYF; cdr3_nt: TGTGCCAGCAGCTCGACAGGGGACACAGATACGCAGTATTTT
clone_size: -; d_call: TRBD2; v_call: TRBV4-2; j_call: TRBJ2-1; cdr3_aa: CASSQDRSASGRNEQFF; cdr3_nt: TGTGCCAGCAGCCAAGATCGATCGGCTAGCGGACGGAATGAGCAGTTCTTC
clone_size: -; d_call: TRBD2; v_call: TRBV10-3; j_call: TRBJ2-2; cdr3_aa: CAISTTSGRASGELFF; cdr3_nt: TGTGCCATCAGTACGACTAGCGGGAGGGCCTCCGGGGAGCTGTTTTTT
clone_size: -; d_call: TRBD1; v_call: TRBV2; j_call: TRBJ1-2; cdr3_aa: CASSGQGATSIYGYTF; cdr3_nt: TGTGCCAGCAGTGGACAGGGGGCGACTAGTATCTATGGCTACACCTTC
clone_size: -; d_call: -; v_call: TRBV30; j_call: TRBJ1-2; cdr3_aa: CAWSHSPNYGYTF; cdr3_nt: TGTGCCTGGAGCCATTCCCCCAACTATGGCTACACCTTC
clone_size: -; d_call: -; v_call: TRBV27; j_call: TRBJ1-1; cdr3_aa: CASSLSPGANTEAFF; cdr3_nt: TGTGCCAGCAGTTTATCACCGGGTGCGAACACTGAAGCTTTCTTT
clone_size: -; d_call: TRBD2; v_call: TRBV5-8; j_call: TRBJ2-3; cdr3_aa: CASSGRLAGPTDTQYF; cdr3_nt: TGTGCCAGCAGCGGGAGACTAGCGGGACCCACAGATACGCAGTATTTT
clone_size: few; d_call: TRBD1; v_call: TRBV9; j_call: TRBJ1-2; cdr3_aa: CASSPQGAGYGYTF; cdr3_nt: TGTGCCAGCAGCCCACAGGGGGCCGGCTATGGCTACACCTTC
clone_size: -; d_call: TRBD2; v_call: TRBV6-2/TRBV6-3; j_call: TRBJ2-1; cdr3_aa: CASSFSPTSGIYNEQFF; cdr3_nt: TGTGCCAGCAGTTTCTCGCCAACTAGCGGGATCTACAATGAGCAGTTCTTC
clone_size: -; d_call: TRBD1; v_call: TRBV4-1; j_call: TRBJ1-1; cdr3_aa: CASSPGTATGTEAFF; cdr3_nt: TGCGCCAGCAGCCCTGGGACAGCCACAGGCACTGAAGCTTTCTTT
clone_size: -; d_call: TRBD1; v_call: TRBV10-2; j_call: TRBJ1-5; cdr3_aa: CASKEGAVGNQPQHF; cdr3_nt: TGCGCCAGCAAGGAGGGGGCAGTAGGCAATCAGCCCCAGCATTTT
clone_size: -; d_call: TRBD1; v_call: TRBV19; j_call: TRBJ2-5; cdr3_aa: CASMPMVGTGQETQYF; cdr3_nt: TGTGCCAGTATGCCCATGGTAGGGACAGGACAAGAGACCCAGTACTTC
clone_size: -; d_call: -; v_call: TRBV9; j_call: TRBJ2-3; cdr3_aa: CASSVLAGTDTQYF; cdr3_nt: TGTGCCAGCAGCGTATTGGCGGGCACAGATACGCAGTATTTT
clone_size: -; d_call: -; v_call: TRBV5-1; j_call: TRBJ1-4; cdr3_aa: CASSLEFSGRSEKLFF; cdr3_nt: TGCGCCAGCAGCTTGGAGTTTAGCGGAAGGAGTGAAAAACTGTTTTTT
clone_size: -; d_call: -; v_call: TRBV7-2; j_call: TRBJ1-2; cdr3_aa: CASSIAGTPNYGYTF; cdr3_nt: TGTGCCAGCAGCATAGCCGGGACACCTAACTATGGCTACACCTTC
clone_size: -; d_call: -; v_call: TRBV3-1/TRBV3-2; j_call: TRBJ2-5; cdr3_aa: CASSRLESETQYF; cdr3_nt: TGTGCCAGCAGCCGACTAGAAAGCGAGACCCAGTACTTC
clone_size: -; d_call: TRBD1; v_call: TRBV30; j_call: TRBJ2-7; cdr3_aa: CAWSVAGGAYEQYF; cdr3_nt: TGTGCCTGGAGTGTGGCAGGGGGCGCGTACGAGCAGTACTTC
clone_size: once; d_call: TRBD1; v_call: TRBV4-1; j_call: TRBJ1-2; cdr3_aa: CASSRPFLQGGGYTF; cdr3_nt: TGCGCCAGCAGCCGACCTTTCCTACAGGGGGGCGGCTACACCTTC
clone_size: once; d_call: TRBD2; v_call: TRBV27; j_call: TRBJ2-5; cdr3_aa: CASSHREGRQETQYF; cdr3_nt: TGTGCCAGCAGCCACCGGGAGGGTCGCCAAGAGACCCAGTACTTC
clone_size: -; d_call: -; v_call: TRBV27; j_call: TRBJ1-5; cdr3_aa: CASRTREGNQPQHF; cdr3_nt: TGTGCCAGCAGAACCCGGGAGGGGAATCAGCCCCAGCATTTT
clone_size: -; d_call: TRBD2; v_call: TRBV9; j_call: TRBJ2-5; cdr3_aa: CASSVREPPGTQYF; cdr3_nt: TGTGCCAGCAGCGTGCGGGAGCCTCCGGGGACCCAGTACTTC
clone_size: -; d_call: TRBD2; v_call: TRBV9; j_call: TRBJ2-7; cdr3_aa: CASSASQGLAGEQYF; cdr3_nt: TGTGCCAGCAGCGCTTCCCAGGGACTAGCGGGAGAGCAGTACTTC
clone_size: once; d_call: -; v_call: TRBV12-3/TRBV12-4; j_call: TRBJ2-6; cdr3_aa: CASSRSGANVLTF; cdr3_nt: TGTGCCAGCAGCCGGTCTGGGGCCAACGTCCTGACTTTC
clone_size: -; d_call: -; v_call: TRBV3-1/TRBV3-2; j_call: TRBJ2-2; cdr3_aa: CASSQAGLGAGELFF; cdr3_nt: TGTGCCAGCAGCCAAGCTGGGTTGGGAGCCGGGGAGCTGTTTTTT
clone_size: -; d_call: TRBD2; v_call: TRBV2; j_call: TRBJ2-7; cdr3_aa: CASIEAGEVYEQYF; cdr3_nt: TGTGCCAGCATAGAGGCGGGAGAAGTCTACGAGCAGTACTTC
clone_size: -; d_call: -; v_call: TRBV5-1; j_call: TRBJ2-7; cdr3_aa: CASSYGQLTYEQYF; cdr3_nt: TGCGCCAGCAGCTATGGACAGTTAACCTACGAGCAGTACTTC
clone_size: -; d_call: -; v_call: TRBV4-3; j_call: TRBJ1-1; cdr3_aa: CASSQDFSVNTEAFF; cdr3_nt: TGCGCCAGCAGCCAAGATTTCTCTGTGAACACTGAAGCTTTCTTT
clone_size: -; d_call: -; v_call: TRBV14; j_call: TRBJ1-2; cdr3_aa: CASSLNRADGYTF; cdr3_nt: TGTGCCAGCAGCCTGAACAGGGCTGATGGCTACACCTTC
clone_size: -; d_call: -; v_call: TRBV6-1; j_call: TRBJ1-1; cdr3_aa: CASSEGRRIAYTEAFF; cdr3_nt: TGTGCCAGCAGTGAAGGCAGGAGGATTGCGTACACTGAAGCTTTCTTT
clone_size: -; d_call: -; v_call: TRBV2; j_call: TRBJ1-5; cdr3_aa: CASSPLTGNSNQPQHF; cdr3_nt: TGTGCCAGCAGCCCTCTGACAGGTAATAGCAATCAGCCCCAGCATTTT
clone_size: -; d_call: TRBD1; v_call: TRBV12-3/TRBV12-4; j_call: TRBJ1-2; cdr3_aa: CASTQQGSYGYTF; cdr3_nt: TGTGCCAGCACCCAACAGGGGTCCTATGGCTACACCTTC
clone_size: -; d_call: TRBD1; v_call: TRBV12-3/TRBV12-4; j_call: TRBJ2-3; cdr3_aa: CASSLAGGDTQYF; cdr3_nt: TGTGCCAGCAGTTTAGCAGGGGGCGATACGCAGTATTTT
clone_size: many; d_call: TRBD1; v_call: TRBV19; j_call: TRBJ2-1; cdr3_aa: CASSPSGQGYNEQFF; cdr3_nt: TGTGCCAGTAGTCCCTCCGGACAGGGTTACAATGAGCAGTTCTTC
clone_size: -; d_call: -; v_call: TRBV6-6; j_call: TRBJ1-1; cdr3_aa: CASSPGQNTEAFF; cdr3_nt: TGTGCCAGCAGCCCAGGACAGAACACTGAAGCTTTCTTT
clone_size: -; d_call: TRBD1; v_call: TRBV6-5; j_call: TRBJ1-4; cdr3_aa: CASSYGQANEKLFF; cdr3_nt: TGTGCCAGCAGTTACGGACAGGCGAATGAAAAACTGTTTTTT
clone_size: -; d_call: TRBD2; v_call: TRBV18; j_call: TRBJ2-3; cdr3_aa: CASSTSSGRAVGADTQYF; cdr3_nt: TGTGCCAGCTCAACGTCTAGCGGGAGGGCCGTGGGGGCAGATACGCAGTATTTT
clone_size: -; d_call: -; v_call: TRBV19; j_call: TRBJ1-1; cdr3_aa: CASSPQGDTEAFF; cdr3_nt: TGTGCCAGTAGTCCCCAGGGCGACACTGAAGCTTTCTTT
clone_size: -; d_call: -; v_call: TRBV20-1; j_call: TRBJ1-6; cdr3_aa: CSASVGAQNSPLHF; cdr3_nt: TGCAGTGCTAGTGTTGGGGCGCAGAATTCACCCCTCCACTTT
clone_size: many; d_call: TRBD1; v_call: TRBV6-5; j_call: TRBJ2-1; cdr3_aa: CASSYAGGINEQFF; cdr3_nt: TGTGCCAGCAGTTATGCAGGGGGTATCAATGAGCAGTTCTTC
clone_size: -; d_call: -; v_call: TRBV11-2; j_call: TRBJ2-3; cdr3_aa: CASSRQPADTQYF; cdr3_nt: TGTGCCAGCAGCCGACAGCCGGCAGATACGCAGTATTTT
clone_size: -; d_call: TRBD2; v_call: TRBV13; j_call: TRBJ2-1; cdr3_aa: CASSLGQLAGGSYNEQFF; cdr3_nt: TGTGCCAGCAGCTTAGGCCAACTAGCGGGAGGGTCCTACAATGAGCAGTTCTTC
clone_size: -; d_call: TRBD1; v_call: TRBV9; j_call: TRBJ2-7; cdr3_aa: CASSPHPGTGLSSYEQYF; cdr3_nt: TGTGCCAGCAGCCCGCATCCCGGGACAGGGTTGAGCTCCTACGAGCAGTACTTC
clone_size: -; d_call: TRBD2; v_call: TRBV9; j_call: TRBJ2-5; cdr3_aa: CASSSRTSSETQYF; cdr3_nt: TGTGCCAGCAGCTCGCGGACTAGCTCCGAGACCCAGTACTTC
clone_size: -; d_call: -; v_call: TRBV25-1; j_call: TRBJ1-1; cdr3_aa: CASSDLAGPLRAFF; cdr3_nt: TGTGCCAGCAGTGATCTGGCAGGGCCCCTGCGAGCTTTCTTT
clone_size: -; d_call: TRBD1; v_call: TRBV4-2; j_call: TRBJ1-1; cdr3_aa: CASSQSNRGEAFF; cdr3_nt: TGTGCCAGCAGCCAAAGCAACAGGGGAGAAGCTTTCTTT
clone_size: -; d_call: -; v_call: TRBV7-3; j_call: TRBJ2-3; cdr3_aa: CASSPEGTSTDTQYF; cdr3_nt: TGTGCCAGCAGCCCGGAGGGGACTAGCACAGATACGCAGTATTTT
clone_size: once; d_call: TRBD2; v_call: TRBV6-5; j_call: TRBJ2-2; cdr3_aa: CASSPRLALGELFF; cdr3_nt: TGTGCCAGCAGTCCACGACTAGCACTTGGGGAGCTGTTTTTT
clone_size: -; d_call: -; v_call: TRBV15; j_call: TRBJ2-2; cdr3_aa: CATSRDQGTGELFF; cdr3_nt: TGTGCCACCAGCAGAGATCAGGGAACCGGGGAGCTGTTTTTT
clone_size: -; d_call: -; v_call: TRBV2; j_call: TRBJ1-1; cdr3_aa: CASNTGVGTEAFF; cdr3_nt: TGTGCCAGCAATACAGGTGTAGGGACTGAAGCTTTCTTT
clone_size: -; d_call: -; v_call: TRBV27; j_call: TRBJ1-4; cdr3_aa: CASSFWGRVGEKLFF; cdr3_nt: TGTGCCAGCTCTTTCTGGGGCAGGGTGGGCGAAAAACTGTTTTTT
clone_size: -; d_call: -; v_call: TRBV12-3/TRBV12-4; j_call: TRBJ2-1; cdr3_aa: CASSPQGYNEQFF; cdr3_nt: TGTGCCAGCAGTCCCCAGGGATACAATGAGCAGTTCTTC